This T cell receptor (beta chain) was identified during a study of cytomegalovirus exposure and HLA in healthy donors. Primers: 60 Vbeta forward and 13 Jbeta reverse. Data came from immunoSEQ multiplex PCR; TCRdb stores just in-frame clones and leaves some out. The sample shows about 160,000 clones, approximately 80% of them seen only once. Germline V CDR1 and CDR2: SEHNR, FQNEAQ (reference sequence). J gave up 7 bases and V 5 bases, and 14 bases lay outside the gene matches. This CDR3 comprises 16 residues. V gene TRBV7-9 combines with J gene TRBJ1-1; TRBD1 agrees at 9 bases. Sequencing was done on a sample of PBMCs. This sequence originates from a man in his fifties in good health and CMV-seropositive. The CDR3 region has the DNA TGTGCCAGCAGCACTTACAGGGGGCGTAGTGGGATTGAAGCTTTCTTT. Residues: CASSTYRGRSGIEAFF.